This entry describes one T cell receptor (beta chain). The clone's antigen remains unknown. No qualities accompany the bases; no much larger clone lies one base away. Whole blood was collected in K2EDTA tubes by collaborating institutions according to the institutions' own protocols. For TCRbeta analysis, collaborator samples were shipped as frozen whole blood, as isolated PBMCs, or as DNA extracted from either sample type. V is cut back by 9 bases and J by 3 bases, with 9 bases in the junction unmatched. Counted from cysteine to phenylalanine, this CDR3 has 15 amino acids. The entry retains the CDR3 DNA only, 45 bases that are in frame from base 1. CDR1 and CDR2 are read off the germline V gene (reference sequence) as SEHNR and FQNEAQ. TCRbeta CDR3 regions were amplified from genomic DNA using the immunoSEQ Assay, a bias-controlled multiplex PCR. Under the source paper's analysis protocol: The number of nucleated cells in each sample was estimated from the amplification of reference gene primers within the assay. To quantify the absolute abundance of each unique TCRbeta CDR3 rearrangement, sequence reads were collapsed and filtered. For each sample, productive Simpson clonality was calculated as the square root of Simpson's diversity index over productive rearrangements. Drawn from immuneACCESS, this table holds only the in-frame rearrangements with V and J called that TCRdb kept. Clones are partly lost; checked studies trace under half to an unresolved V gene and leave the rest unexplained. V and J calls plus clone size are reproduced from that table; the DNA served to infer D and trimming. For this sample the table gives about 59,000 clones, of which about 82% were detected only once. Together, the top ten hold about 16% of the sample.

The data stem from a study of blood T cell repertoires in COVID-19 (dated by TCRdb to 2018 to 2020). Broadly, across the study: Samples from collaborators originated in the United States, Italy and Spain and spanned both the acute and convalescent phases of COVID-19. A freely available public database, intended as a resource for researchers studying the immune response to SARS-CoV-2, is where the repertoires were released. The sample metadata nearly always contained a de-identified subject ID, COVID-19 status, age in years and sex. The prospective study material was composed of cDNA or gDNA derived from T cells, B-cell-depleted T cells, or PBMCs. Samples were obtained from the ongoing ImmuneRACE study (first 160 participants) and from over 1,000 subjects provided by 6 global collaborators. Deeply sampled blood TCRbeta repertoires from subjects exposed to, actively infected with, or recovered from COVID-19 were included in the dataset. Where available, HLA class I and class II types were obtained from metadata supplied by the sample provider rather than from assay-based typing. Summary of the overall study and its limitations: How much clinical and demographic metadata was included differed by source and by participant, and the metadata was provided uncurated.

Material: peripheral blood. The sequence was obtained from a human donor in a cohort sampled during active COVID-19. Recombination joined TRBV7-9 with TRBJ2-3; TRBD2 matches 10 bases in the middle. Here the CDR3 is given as CARDDPSGGTDTQYF. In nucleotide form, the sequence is TGTGCCAGGGACGATCCTAGCGGGGGAACAGATACGCAGTATTTT.